These 5 T cell receptor beta chains were sequenced from one sample in a study of shared clonotypes between healthy human individuals. The naive CD8 fraction comprised CD45RO-negative cells positively selected for CCR7 and excluded terminally differentiated effector memory CD45RA+ cells. This table comes from immunoSEQ multiplex PCR, and its TCRdb copy is limited to in-frame clones, with some not included. The data hold about 800,000 clones, with 90% to 98% observed a single time. The sample consisted of naive CD8+ T cells sorted from blood. These receptors originate from a man aged 30 to 39 in good health.

This rearrangement joins TRBV7-3 to TRBJ1-1; D is ambiguous. Germline-derived CDR1 and CDR2 are SGHTA and FQGTGA. Between the trimmed V and J ends, which lost 1 base and 4 bases, there was a span of 7 bases. The CDR3 has 13 amino acids. CDR3 loop: CASSLMGGTEAFF. CDR3 nucleotides: TGTGCCAGCAGCTTAATGGGTGGCACTGAAGCTTTCTTT.

The rearrangement joins TRBV6-1 to TRBJ2-1; TRBD2 aligns across 8 bases. Germline lookup yields CDR1 MNHNS and CDR2 SASEGT. The CDR3 consists of 18 residues. The trim removed 4 bases at V and 3 bases at J, leaving 14 bases unmatched. The CDR3: CASSGPRGSGSLYNEQFF. In nucleotides, the CDR3 is TGTGCCAGCAGTGGCCCCCGAGGGAGCGGGAGCCTCTACAATGAGCAGTTCTTC.

The chain uses TRBV10-1 and TRBJ2-5; the match to TRBD2 covers 8 bases. Germline loops: CDR1 WNHNN, CDR2 SYGVQD (reference sequence). The V and J ends lost 0 bases and 0 bases, in that order; junction bases with no gene match: 3. The CDR3 covers 16 residues. This CDR3 reads CASSESLLADQETQYF. Written as DNA, the CDR3 is TGCGCCAGCAGTGAGTCTTTACTAGCGGACCAAGAGACCCAGTACTTC.

The V call is TRBV7-9, the J call TRBJ2-7, with D possibly being TRBD2 (5 bases). Per the germline V gene, CDR1 is SEHNR and CDR2 is FQNEAQ (reference sequence). This CDR3 spans 15 amino acids. V shed 1 base and J shed 0 bases, with 10 bases lying between them. The DNA for the CDR3 is TGTGCCAGCAGCTTAGACCGGGAAAGCTCCTACGAGCAGTACTTC. Translated: CASSLDRESSYEQYF.

In this sample, this clone turned up once. The rearrangement joins TRBV4-1 to TRBJ2-7; 9 bases map to TRBD2. The germline CDR1 and CDR2 sequences are MGHRA and YSYEKL. The CDR3 is 16 amino acids. J was trimmed by 3 bases and V by 4 bases; bases with no gene match: 10. CDR3 DNA sequence: TGCGCCAGCAGCCTTCAAGCGGGAGGAGCCTACTACGAGCAGTACTTC. Protein sequence: CASSLQAGGAYYEQYF.